This passage covers 19 T cell receptor beta chains from one sample sequenced in a study of T cell repertoires in cytomegalovirus infection. In TCRdb, the reads were re-called with MiXCR into one record per CDR3 protein. The profile shows around 630,000 distinct CDR3 sequences, 20% to 25% of them singletons. The sample comprised CD8+ T cells from PBMCs. Source of these receptors: a human donor in good health (CMV status not recorded). Some clones in this sample may be carry-over from other donors' samples.

This clonotype was found many times. The chain combines TRBV7-9 with TRBJ2-7; the match to TRBD2 covers 10 bases. CDR1 is SEHNR and CDR2 is FQNEAQ in the germline V gene (reference sequence). This CDR3 comprises 15 residues. V shed 5 bases, J shed 4 bases, and the junction held 8 bases outside the gene matches. The chain's CDR3 is CASSGTTSGAYEQYF. The CDR3, as DNA: TGTGCCAGCAGCGGAACCACTAGCGGGGCGTACGAGCAGTACTTC.

The sample holds many counts of this clonotype. CDR3 region: CASSQGGLNTEAFF. In nucleotides, the CDR3 is TGCGCCAGCAGCCAAGGAGGGTTGAACACTGAAGCTTTCTTT. The rearrangement joins TRBV4-3 to TRBJ1-1, with unresolved D. CDR1 is LGHNA and CDR2 is YSLEER in the germline V gene. The CDR3 length is 14 residues. Deletions cut 1 base from V and 0 bases from J, with 6 bases between.

The V gene is TRBV12-3 or TRBV12-4, the J gene TRBJ2-1, with D possibly being TRBD2 (6 bases). The V gene lost 6 bases and the J gene lost 3 bases, with 15 bases spanning the gap. The CDR3 extends over 15 amino acids. The CDR3 is CASRTGTYIYNEQFF. CDR3 coding DNA: TGTGCCAGCAGGACCGGGACTTATATCTACAATGAGCAGTTCTTC.

The chain is built from TRBV24-1 and TRBJ2-5; 14 bases fit TRBD2. V was pared by 5 bases and J by 5 bases, with 6 bases of the junction left unmatched. From germline, CDR1 is KGHDR and CDR2 SFDVKD. The CDR3 spans 16 residues. Written as DNA, the CDR3 is TGTGCCACCAGTGCCGGACTAGCGGGGGGATTCGAGACCCAGTACTTC. Translated: CATSAGLAGGFETQYF.

This clonotype was found many times. CDR3 sequence: CASSDRTYEQYV. In DNA, the CDR3 is TGTGCCAGCAGTGACCGCACCTACGAGCAGTACGTC. V usage is TRBV6-1 and J usage is TRBJ2-7; no clear D. The V gene's germline CDR1 is MNHNS and CDR2 SASEGT. Trimming cost V 3 bases and J 2 bases, with 5 bases left between them. This CDR3 has 12 residues.

The rearrangement links TRBV6-2 or TRBV6-3 to TRBJ2-5; perhaps TRBD1 as D (6 bases). Trimming removed 2 bases at V and 3 bases at J, with 13 bases between. CDR3 length: 15 residues. CDR1 is MNHEY and CDR2 is SVGEGT in the germline V gene. In DNA form, the CDR3 reads TGTGCCAGCAGTTACCCCGAGGACAGAGAAGAGACCCAGTACTTC. Protein product: CASSYPEDREETQYF.

The chain couples TRBV6-6 to TRBJ2-5; 7 nucleotides match TRBD1. Germline-derived CDR1 and CDR2 are MNHNY and SVGAGI (reference sequence). J lost 1 base, V lost 7 bases, and 9 bases had no gene match. The CDR3 totals 15 residues. The CDR3 loop reads CASNLPWDSQETQYF. Here the CDR3 DNA reads TGTGCCAGCAACCTTCCCTGGGACAGCCAAGAGACCCAGTACTTC.

The V gene is TRBV27, the J gene TRBJ1-1; D unresolved. Trimming took off 2 bases at V and 2 bases at J, with 9 bases between the two ends. Germline lookup yields CDR1 MNHEY and CDR2 SMNVEV (reference sequence). The CDR3 extends over 14 amino acids. The DNA for the CDR3 is TGTGCCAGCAGTTTAGCGGGAATCAACACTGAAGCTTTCTTT. This translates into CASSLAGINTEAFF.

This clonotype was observed many times. The V call is TRBV6-1, the J call TRBJ1-5; 10 bases agree with TRBD1. Germline lookup yields CDR1 MNHNS and CDR2 SASEGT. The CDR3 has 13 amino acids. Germline trimming cut 8 bases from V and 6 bases from J; bases unmatched to any gene: 4. As DNA, the CDR3 is TGTGCCAGCGGAGACAGGGGGCCTCAGCCCCAGCATTTT. This translates into CASGDRGPQPQHF.

For this clonotype: Mismatch with germline at one junction end may stem from a read error. The chain has TRBV2 and TRBJ2-3; D not certain. Germline CDR1 reads SNHLY; CDR2 reads FYNNEI. CDR3 length: 13 amino acids. The CDR3 DNA reads TGTGCCAGCAGGGAACATATCCCAGATAGGCAGTATTTT. It encodes CASREHIPDRQYF.

This chain connects TRBV28 to TRBJ2-7, with D maybe TRBD1 (5 bases). V was clipped by 8 bases and J by 7 bases, with 15 bases between them. This CDR3 spans 12 amino acids. Per germline, CDR1 MDHEN and CDR2 SYDVKM. The CDR3 reads CASRWAGREQYV. The CDR3 bases are TGTGCCAGCCGATGGGCAGGGCGAGAGCAGTACGTC.

The rearrangement links TRBV14 to TRBJ2-3; perhaps TRBD2 as D (6 bases). Germline CDR1 SGHDN, CDR2 FVKESK. Trimming cost V 1 base and J 2 bases, with 10 bases left between them. The CDR3 sequence is 15 residues long. CDR3 bases: TGTGCCAGCAGCCAAGCGGGACTGTACACAGATACGCAGTATTTT. Protein sequence: CASSQAGLYTDTQYF.

This clonotype was recorded a few times. The chain employs TRBV7-1 and TRBJ1-2; possibly TRBD1 for D (5 bases). TRBV7-1 is treated as an ORF (open reading frame) with a function not yet certain. V lost 1 base to trimming and J lost 4 bases, with 16 bases between them. The CDR3 extends over 16 amino acids. The CDR3 loop is CASSSGQLVDGYGYTF. The CDR3 nucleotides are TGTGCCAGCAGCTCAGGACAGTTAGTTGATGGCTATGGCTACACCTTC.

The chain uses TRBV4-3 and TRBJ2-5; D perhaps matches TRBD1 (6 bases). This CDR3 has 14 residues. V was clipped by 3 bases and J by 3 bases, with 11 bases between them. Germline V gene lookup returns CDR1 LGHNA and CDR2 YSLEER. The CDR3 loop is CASSHRRQEETQYF. For the CDR3, the DNA is TGCGCCAGCAGCCATAGGAGACAGGAAGAGACCCAGTACTTC.

This clonotype was observed a handful of times. The gene calls are TRBV2 and TRBJ2-7; TRBD1 matches 7 bases. CDR1 and CDR2 from the germline V gene are SNHLY and FYNNEI. V gave up 3 bases and J gave up 2 bases; unmatched junction bases: 4. This CDR3 is 14 amino acids long. This chain's CDR3 is CASSEWQGAYEQYV. CDR3 DNA: TGTGCCAGCAGTGAGTGGCAGGGGGCCTACGAGCAGTACGTC.

The gene calls are TRBV10-2 and TRBJ1-1; D is ambiguous. The CDR3 spans 14 residues. V was clipped by 3 bases and J by 6 bases, with 14 bases between them. CDR1 and CDR2 (germline): WSHSY, SAAADI. The CDR3 DNA follows: TGCGCCAGCAGTGACGTCATCTGGGCTTCTGAAGCTTTCTTT. Translating gives CASSDVIWASEAFF.

This clonotype was observed many times. CDR3 sequence: CASSIGTKNTGELFF. CDR3 nucleotide sequence: TGTGCCAGCAGCATCGGGACTAAGAACACCGGGGAGCTGTTTTTT. The chain uses TRBV7-8 and TRBJ2-2; 7 bases align to TRBD2. CDR1 SGHVS and CDR2 FQNEAQ come from the germline V gene. V was pared by 5 bases and J by 1 base, with 4 bases of the junction left unmatched. The CDR3 consists of 15 residues.

This clonotype was seen ten or more times. The rearrangement joins TRBV6-6 to TRBJ1-2; a weak D match, TRBD1 (6 bases). Germline lookup yields CDR1 MNHNY and CDR2 SVGAGI (reference sequence). V was trimmed by 6 bases and J by 4 bases, leaving 15 bases between them. The CDR3 is 14 amino acids. The CDR3 loop is CASRGDGGPYGYTF. CDR3 sequence (DNA): TGTGCCAGCAGGGGGGACGGGGGCCCCTATGGCTACACCTTC.

CDR3 in amino acids: CSGRLQETQYF. In DNA, the CDR3 is TGCAGCGGACGGCTCCAAGAGACCCAGTACTTC. V gene TRBV29-1 combines with J gene TRBJ2-5; unclear D gene. This CDR3 has 11 amino acids. The V end was cut by 7 bases, the J end by 1 base, with 7 bases between. CDR1 and CDR2 (germline): SQVTM, ANQGSEA.